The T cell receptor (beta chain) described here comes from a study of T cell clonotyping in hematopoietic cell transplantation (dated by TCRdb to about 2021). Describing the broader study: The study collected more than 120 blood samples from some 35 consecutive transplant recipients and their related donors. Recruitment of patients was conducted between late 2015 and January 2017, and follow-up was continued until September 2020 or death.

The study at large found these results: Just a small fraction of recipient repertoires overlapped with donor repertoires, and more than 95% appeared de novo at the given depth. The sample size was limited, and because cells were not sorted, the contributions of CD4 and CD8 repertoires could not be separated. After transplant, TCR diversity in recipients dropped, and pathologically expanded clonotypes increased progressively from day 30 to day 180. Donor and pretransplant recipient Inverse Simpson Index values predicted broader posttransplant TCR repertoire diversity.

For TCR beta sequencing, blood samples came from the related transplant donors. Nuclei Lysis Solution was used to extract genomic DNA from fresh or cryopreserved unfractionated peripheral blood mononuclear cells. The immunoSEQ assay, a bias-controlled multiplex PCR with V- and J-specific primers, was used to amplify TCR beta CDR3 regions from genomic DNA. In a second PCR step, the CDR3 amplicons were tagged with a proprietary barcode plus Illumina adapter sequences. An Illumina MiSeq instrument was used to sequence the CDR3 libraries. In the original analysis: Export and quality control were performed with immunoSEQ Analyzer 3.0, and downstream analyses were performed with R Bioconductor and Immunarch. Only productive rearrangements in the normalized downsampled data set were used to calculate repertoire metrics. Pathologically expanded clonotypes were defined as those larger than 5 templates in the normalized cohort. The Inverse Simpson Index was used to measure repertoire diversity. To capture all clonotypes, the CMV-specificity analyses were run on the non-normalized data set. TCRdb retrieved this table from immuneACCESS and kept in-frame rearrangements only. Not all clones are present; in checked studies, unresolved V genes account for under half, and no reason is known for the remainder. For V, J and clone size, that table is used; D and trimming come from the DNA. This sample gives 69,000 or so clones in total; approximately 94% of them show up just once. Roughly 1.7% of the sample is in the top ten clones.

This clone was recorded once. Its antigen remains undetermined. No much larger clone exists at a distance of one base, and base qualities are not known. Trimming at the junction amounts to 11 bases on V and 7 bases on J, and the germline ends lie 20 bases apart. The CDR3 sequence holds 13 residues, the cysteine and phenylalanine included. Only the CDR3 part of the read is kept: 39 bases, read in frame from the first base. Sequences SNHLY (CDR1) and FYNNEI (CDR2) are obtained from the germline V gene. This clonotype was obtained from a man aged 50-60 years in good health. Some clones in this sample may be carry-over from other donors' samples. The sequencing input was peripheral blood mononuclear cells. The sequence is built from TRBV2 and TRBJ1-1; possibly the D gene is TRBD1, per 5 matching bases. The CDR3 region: CAGLQDNGNEAFF. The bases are TGTGCCGGCTTACAGGACAACGGGAATGAAGCTTTCTTT.